The clone carrying this TCR beta chain was counted a few times. The sample originates from a study of T cell responses to AZD1222 COVID-19 vaccine. V trimming: 5 bases; J trimming: 3 bases; junction bases outside the gene matches: 10. CDR3 length equals 16 residues. Germline CDR1 MDHEN, CDR2 SYDVKM. Using immunoSEQ multiplex PCR, the repertoire was profiled, and TCRdb retains in-frame clones only, with some absent. The sample yields more than 110,000 clones, about 88% seen once. The receptor was derived from an adult who received the AZD1222 COVID-19 vaccine. The input for sequencing was peripheral blood, taken 28 days after the second AZD1222 dose. The chain combines TRBV28 with TRBJ2-7, with 10 bases lining up with TRBD2. As DNA, the CDR3 is TGTGCCAGCAGTCCCGCAGGGCTAGCGGGAGACTACGAGCAGTACTTC. Encoded protein: CASSPAGLAGDYEQYF.